There are a few counts of the clone carrying this T cell receptor beta chain. TCRdb passed the reads through MiXCR, listing each CDR3 protein once. The sample carries 150,000 to 200,000 distinct CDR3 sequences, around 15% recorded once. The data derive from a study of T cell repertoires in cytomegalovirus infection. CDR1 and CDR2 from the germline V gene are SGHVS and FQNEAQ. The V and J ends lost 5 bases and 4 bases respectively, with 17 bases between them. This CDR3 spans 15 amino acids. The sequence was obtained from a human donor in good health (CMV status not recorded). Some clones in this sample may be carry-over from other donors' samples. Sequencing was done on a sample of PBMCs. The chain recombines TRBV7-8 with TRBJ1-1; D gene ambiguous. The CDR3 DNA follows: TGTGCCAGCAGCCCCCGGACTCTCCCGGGCACTGAAGCTTTCTTT. It translates to CASSPRTLPGTEAFF.